This entry lists 27 T cell receptor beta chains sequenced from one sample in a study of early T cells in non-severe SARS-CoV-2 infection. MiXCR was run by TCRdb on the 5' RACE reads, yielding one entry per CDR3 protein. The profile shows around 63,000 distinct CDR3 sequences, 9% to 10% of them singletons. The material sequenced was whole blood, taken at baseline. All receptors come from an adult who was a healthcare worker with PCR-confirmed SARS-CoV-2 infection or an uninfected control (not recorded which).

CDR3 protein: CASSLIQGPTEAFF. CDR3 nucleotides: TGTGCCAGCAGCTTAATACAGGGCCCCACTGAAGCTTTCTTT. The rearrangement links TRBV28 to TRBJ1-1, with D possibly matching TRBD1 (6 bases). From germline, CDR1 is MDHEN and CDR2 SYDVKM. CDR3 size: 14 residues. Trimming left V 6 bases short and J 4 bases short, with 15 bases between. The full variable domain, in which reference TRBV28 and TRBJ1-1 provide the parts outside the CDR3, is DVKVTQSSRYLVKRTGEKVFLECVQDMDHENMFWYRQDPGLGLRLIYFSYDVKMKEKGDIPEGYSVSREKKERFSLILESASTNQTSMYLCASSLIQGPTEAFFGQGTRLTVV.

By proportion, this clonotype is medium-sized. This rearrangement joins TRBV20-1 to TRBJ2-3; no clear D gene. Germline CDR1 is DFQATT and CDR2 is SNEGSKA (reference sequence). The CDR3 length is 14 residues. Trimming left V 2 bases short and J 4 bases short, with 13 bases between. Written as DNA, the CDR3 is TGCAGTGCTAGACCGGTCGCCCGGGCAGATACGCAGTATTTT. Residues: CSARPVARADTQYF.

The rearrangement uses TRBV29-1 and TRBJ2-3, with D uncertain. This CDR3 region has 13 residues. The ends were cut back, 7 bases at V and 2 bases at J, with 13 bases in the middle. The germline gives CDR1 SQVTM, CDR2 ANQGSEA. CDR3 DNA: TGCAGCGCCACGCCTACAAACACAGATACGCAGTATTTT. It encodes CSATPTNTDTQYF.

The chain carries TRBV6-5 and TRBJ2-5; a weak D match, TRBD2 (6 bases). Trimming removed 4 bases at V and 2 bases at J, with 11 bases between. Germline V lookup: CDR1 MNHEY, CDR2 SVGAGI. The CDR3 runs to 14 residues. The CDR3 nucleotides read TGTGCCAGCAGTTCGACTAGACCTCAAGAGACCCAGTACTTC. Its translation: CASSSTRPQETQYF.

The chain couples TRBV27 to TRBJ2-7; the D gene is possibly TRBD2 (6 bases). This CDR3 has 17 residues. Trimming removed 4 bases at V and 5 bases at J, with 24 bases between. In germline, CDR1 is MNHEY, CDR2 SMNVEV (reference sequence). CDR3 protein: CASSSPHSSGRRDEQYF. In DNA form, the CDR3 reads TGTGCCAGCAGTTCCCCCCACAGTAGCGGTCGCCGAGACGAGCAGTACTTC.

This clonotype was observed many times. CDR3 amino acids: CASSLEQAGKAFF. CDR3 DNA sequence: TGTGCCAGCAGTTTAGAGCAGGCCGGTAAAGCTTTCTTT. V is TRBV28 and J is TRBJ1-1; no clear D. Germline V lookup: CDR1 MDHEN, CDR2 SYDVKM. V was pared by 2 bases and J by 9 bases, with 13 bases between. The CDR3 extends over 13 amino acids.

The chain recombines TRBV11-3 with TRBJ1-1, with D hard to call. V lost 5 bases and J lost 3, with 10 bases in between. The CDR3 totals 13 residues. In germline, CDR1 is SGHNT, CDR2 YENEEA. The DNA of the CDR3 is TGTGCCAGCAGCCTCAACGCGGACACTGAAGCTTTCTTT. It specifies CASSLNADTEAFF.

This clonotype was seen many times. The chain employs TRBV12-3 or TRBV12-4 and TRBJ2-3, with 9 bases identical to TRBD2. The V segment lost 2 bases and the J segment 3 bases; nucleotides outside the gene matches: 6. This CDR3 region has 16 residues. In nucleotides, the CDR3 is TGTGCCAGCAGTTTATGGGCTAGCGGGAAGACAGATACGCAGTATTTT. Protein product: CASSLWASGKTDTQYF.

The sample holds many counts of this clonotype. The J gene is TRBJ1-5, the V gene TRBV25-1; 9 bases fit TRBD1. V lost 4 bases and J lost 3; bases outside the gene matches: 4. CDR3 length: 15 amino acids. From germline, CDR1 is MGHDK and CDR2 SYGVNS. The CDR3 loop reads CASSVGDRDNQPQHF. DNA of the CDR3: TGTGCCAGCAGTGTAGGGGACAGGGACAATCAGCCCCAGCATTTT.

CDR3 sequence: CASSVTSWEQFF. DNA for the CDR3: TGTGCCAGCAGTGTGACTAGCTGGGAGCAGTTCTTC. The J gene is TRBJ2-1, the V gene TRBV2; 7 positions match TRBD2. The germline V gene encodes CDR1 SNHLY and CDR2 FYNNEI. The CDR3 covers 12 residues. Trimming at V came to 4 bases and at J to 10 bases, leaving 4 bases not matched to a gene.

This clonotype showed up many times. V and J are TRBV14 and TRBJ1-1; D gene uncertain. V lost 2 bases and J 1 base, leaving 14 bases between the germline ends. There are 16 residues in the CDR3. Germline V lookup: CDR1 SGHDN, CDR2 FVKESK. The CDR3 loop reads CASSQRALRENTEAFF. As DNA, the CDR3 is TGTGCCAGCAGCCAACGGGCCCTAAGAGAGAACACTGAAGCTTTCTTT.

This clonotype was found a few times. The chain uses TRBV7-2 and TRBJ1-5, with D perhaps matching TRBD1 (6 bases). The germline gives CDR1 SGHTA, CDR2 FQGNSA. The CDR3 extends over 15 amino acids. Deletions cut 2 bases from V and 11 bases from J, with 19 bases between. In DNA form, the CDR3 reads TGTGCCAGCAGCTTACGGGGGCAGAGTCTAGCAACCCAGCATTTT. Its translation: CASSLRGQSLATQHF. Drawing the rest from reference TRBV7-2 and TRBJ1-5, the complete variable domain is GAGVSQSPSNKVTEKGKDVELRCDPISGHTALYWYRQSLGQGLEFLIYFQGNSAPDKSGLPSDRFSAERTGGSVSTLTIQRTQQEDSAVYLCASSLRGQSLATQHFGDGTRLSIL.

This clonotype was counted only a few times. The chain is built from TRBV28 and TRBJ2-2, with TRBD2 matching over 10 bases. V lost 3 bases, J lost 4 bases, and 8 bases stayed unmatched. This CDR3 is 17 amino acids long. Germline CDR1 is MDHEN and CDR2 is SYDVKM. The CDR3 DNA follows: TGTGCCAGCAGTTTCCAAGCGGGAGGGCCGGGCACCGGGGAGCTGTTTTTT. Protein product: CASSFQAGGPGTGELFF.

This chain connects TRBV4-3 to TRBJ2-1; 10 positions agree with TRBD1. CDR1 is LGHNA, CDR2 YSLEER, per germline. J was trimmed by 3 bases and V by 2 bases; bases with no gene match: 10. The CDR3 length is 18 residues. The CDR3 DNA follows: TGCGCCAGCAGCCAACATCCAAGCCGGGACAGGGGCTACAATGAGCAGTTCTTC. Protein: CASSQHPSRDRGYNEQFF.

The chain links TRBV6-5 to TRBJ1-6, with 9 bases that match TRBD1. Looked up from germline, CDR1 is MNHEY and CDR2 is SVGAGI. The V segment lost 2 bases and the J segment 9 bases; nucleotides outside the gene matches: 5. CDR3 length: 15 amino acids. This chain's CDR3 is CASSYGGQGFSPLHF. The CDR3 coding sequence is TGTGCCAGCAGTTACGGGGGACAGGGTTTTTCACCCCTCCACTTT.

This clonotype was seen at least ten times. The chain has TRBV13 and TRBJ2-3; TRBD2 aligns across 7 bases. J lost 6 bases, V lost 5 bases, and 8 bases had no gene match. Germline CDR1 and CDR2: PRHDT and FYEKMQ (reference sequence). The CDR3 loop spans 14 amino acids. The CDR3 loop is CASSAPGLRDTQYF. The CDR3 DNA is TGTGCCAGCAGCGCACCGGGACTACGTGATACGCAGTATTTT.

The V gene is TRBV15, the J gene TRBJ1-2, with TRBD1 as a possible D gene (5 bases). CDR1 is LNHNV, CDR2 YYDKDF, per germline (reference sequence). The length of the CDR3 is 15 residues. The V end lost 3 bases, the J end lost 2 bases, and 13 bases lay between the germline ends. CDR3 in amino acids: CATSSLAGENYGYTF. CDR3 DNA: TGTGCCACCAGCAGCCTTGCGGGGGAGAACTATGGCTACACCTTC.

In its sample, this clonotype was seen a few times. The chain has TRBV20-1 and TRBJ2-1; 15 bases map to TRBD2. CDR1 and CDR2 from the germline V gene are DFQATT and SNEGSKA (reference sequence). The V gene end was trimmed by 6 bases and the J gene end by 8 bases; junction bases not matched to a gene: 17. The CDR3 totals 18 residues. This CDR3 reads CSANVGLAGGLRFDEQFF. The CDR3 bases are TGCAGTGCCAACGTCGGACTAGCGGGAGGGCTTCGTTTCGATGAGCAGTTCTTC.

The sample holds many counts of this clonotype. Here the CDR3 DNA reads TGTGCCAGCAGTGACCCAGGGGAAGAGACCCAGTACTTC. Protein product: CASSDPGEETQYF. The V call is TRBV6-6, the J call TRBJ2-5, with TRBD1 as a possible D gene (6 bases). This CDR3 is 13 amino acids long. The V gene lost 5 bases and the J gene lost 3 bases, with 10 bases spanning the gap. Germline V gene lookup returns CDR1 MNHNY and CDR2 SVGAGI (reference sequence).

This clonotype was counted ten times or more. The chain joins TRBV7-6 to TRBJ2-1; 13 nucleotides align to TRBD2. After removal of 5 bases from V and 9 bases from J, the junction contained 7 bases not matched to a gene. CDR1 and CDR2 from the germline V gene are SGHVS and FNYEAQ. This CDR3 has 15 amino acids. In DNA, the CDR3 is TGTGCCAGCAGCCCCACTAGCGGGAGGGCCGGTGAGCAGTTCTTC. Its translation is CASSPTSGRAGEQFF.

This clonotype was observed a few times. The rearrangement joins TRBV21-1 to TRBJ2-1; TRBD1 reflects the table's D call only, with no check against the DNA. TRBV21-1 is annotated as a pseudogene. This CDR3 has 15 residues. The CDR3 loop is CASSSRDRSDNEQFF. DNA of the CDR3: TGTGCCAGCAGTTCCCGGGACAGGTCTGACAATGAGCAGTTCTTC.

In DNA, the CDR3 is TGTGCCATCAGCCTGGACAGCTACGAGCAGTACTTC. It encodes CAISLDSYEQYF. The chain is built from TRBV10-3 and TRBJ2-7, with D tentatively TRBD1 (6 bases). The CDR3 has 12 amino acids. Trimming left V 6 bases short and J 3 bases short, with 9 bases between. CDR1 and CDR2 (germline): ENHRY, SYGVKD.

In its sample, this clonotype was seen many times. The rearrangement joins TRBV7-6 to TRBJ2-2, with D unclear. Trimming took off 4 bases at V and 3 bases at J, with 6 bases between the two ends. CDR3 size: 13 residues. Germline V gene sequence: CDR1 SGHVS, CDR2 FNYEAQ. For the CDR3, the DNA is TGTGCCAGCAGCTATTCGTACACCGGGGAGCTGTTTTTT. It encodes CASSYSYTGELFF.

This clonotype was seen only a few times. The chain joins TRBV15 to TRBJ2-2; D possibly corresponds to TRBD1 (5 bases). The germline V gene encodes CDR1 LNHNV and CDR2 YYDKDF (reference sequence). This CDR3 has 15 amino acids. V dropped 1 base and J dropped 4 bases, with 10 bases sitting between them. CDR3 in amino acids: CATSRGRETTGELFF. CDR3 nucleotides: TGTGCCACCAGCAGAGGCAGGGAAACCACCGGGGAGCTGTTTTTT. Variable domain in full (rest from reference TRBV15 and TRBJ2-2): DAMVIQNPRYQVTQFGKPVTLSCSQTLNHNVMYWYQQKSSQAPKLLFHYYDKDFNNEADTPDNFQSRRPNTSFCFLDIRSPGLGDTAMYLCATSRGRETTGELFFGEGSRLTVL.

This clonotype has just a few counts. The chain uses TRBV10-3 and TRBJ1-2, with D possibly being TRBD1 (6 bases). CDR1 and CDR2 (germline): ENHRY, SYGVKD. V lost 2 bases to trimming and J lost 13 bases, with 20 bases between them. The CDR3 consists of 14 residues. The CDR3 is CAISEDPTGRECTF. The CDR3, as DNA: TGTGCCATCAGTGAGGATCCCACAGGGCGGGAGTGCACCTTC.

V is TRBV5-1 and J is TRBJ1-1, with 7 bases that match TRBD1. This CDR3 is built from 14 residues. V lost 1 base to trimming and J lost 7 bases; unmatched junction nucleotides: 7. CDR1 is SGHRS and CDR2 is YFSETQ in the germline V gene. The CDR3 loop reads CASSLYRGRGEAFF. The CDR3 DNA follows: TGCGCCAGCAGCTTGTACAGGGGCCGAGGTGAAGCTTTCTTT. The full variable domain, rest sourced from reference TRBV5-1 and TRBJ1-1, is KAGVTQTPRYLIKTRGQQVTLSCSPISGHRSVSWYQQTPGQGLQFLFEYFSETQRNKGNFPGRFSGRQFSNSRSEMNVSTLELGDSALYLCASSLYRGRGEAFFGQGTRLTVV.

V gene TRBV7-9 combines with J gene TRBJ2-1; 11 nucleotides agree with TRBD2. CDR1 and CDR2 (germline): SEHNR, FQNEAQ (reference sequence). The CDR3 length is 17 residues. V was clipped by 5 bases and J by 3 bases; unmatched bases: 9. CDR3: CASSHIELAGVYNEQFF. The CDR3 coding sequence is TGTGCCAGCAGCCATATTGAACTAGCGGGGGTCTACAATGAGCAGTTCTTC.